The clone carrying this TCR beta chain was detected only once. The CDR3 runs 13 residues. V shed 7 bases and J shed 1 base, with 10 bases lying between them. Per germline, CDR1 MDHEN and CDR2 SYDVKM. The record originates from a study of shared clonotypes between healthy human individuals. Repertoires were generated with immunoSEQ multiplex PCR, while TCRdb's copy carries only in-frame clones and drops some. This table has millions of clones, over 85% appearing once. Sequences were obtained from naive CD4+ T cells sorted from blood. Indicated subset: CD45RA+ positively selected. The source is a man aged 18 to 29 in good health. The chain combines TRBV28 with TRBJ1-1, with D hard to call. CDR3 in amino acids: CASNFWGNTEAFF. The CDR3 DNA is TGTGCCAGCAACTTCTGGGGGAACACTGAAGCTTTCTTT.